Sequencing of this T cell receptor beta chain was carried out in a study of identical twins. TCRdb itself ran the 5' RACE reads through MiXCR, one entry per CDR3 protein. The repertoire holds about 530,000 distinct CDR3 sequences, with 20% to 25% as singletons. Germline trimming cut 5 bases from V and 0 bases from J; bases unmatched to any gene: 17. Germline values: CDR1 KGHDR, CDR2 SFDVKD. This CDR3 is 20 amino acids long. This clonotype has only a few counts. The data were also submitted as part of a second study, on yellow fever vaccine responses in identical twins. That source notes: Vaccine T cell responses of twins reportedly seemed partly convergent and partly personalized.

The sequencing sample was made of CD4+ T cells sorted from blood. The rearrangement links TRBV24-1 to TRBJ2-1; 8 bases are a match to TRBD1. The clonotype comes from a woman younger than 30 in good health. DNA for the CDR3: TGTGCCACCAGTGGATTGTGGACAGGGAACGGCGCGAGCTCCTACAATGAGCAGTTCTTC. This sequence encodes CATSGLWTGNGASSYNEQFF.